This paragraph reports one T cell receptor beta chain. Its antigen specificity is not known. It has no much larger one-base neighbor in the sample; base qualities were not kept. The data derive from a study of cytomegalovirus exposure and HLA in healthy donors listed by TCRdb under 2017. The study in broad terms: An earlier analysis of several hundred of the donors reported over 250 Gb of sequence data and around 120 million unique TCR beta sequences obtained from roughly 170 million T cells. Approximately 300 gigabases of sequencing data and approximately 85 million unique TCR sequences were included in an early release covering about 620 HLA-typed donors. Of the 300 to 500 genotyped donors, 75% to 85% were placed in the genetic ancestry cluster associated with self-reported Caucasian donors. The aim of the study was to test whether cataloging public T cell receptors could identify signatures of past pathogen exposure. The study profiled the T cell repertoires of hundreds of subjects by immunosequencing and related them to cytomegalovirus serostatus. Along with the approximately 700-subject first cohort, a separate validation cohort of over 90 different subjects was used. High-throughput TCR immunosequencing, statistical association of individual TCRs with disease status, and machine learning were combined to predict cytomegalovirus infection status. To study patterns of TCR occurrence, a later analysis re-analyzed previously published TCR beta repertoires from under 750 donors and added high-resolution HLA genotyping. Rather than using new phenotypic data, the later analysis identified candidate immune exposures from TCR beta sequences and from how often those sequences occurred across donors. To decide whether each TCR beta V gene segment behaved as functional or pseudogenic, an earlier analysis of approximately 590 of the donors relied on high-throughput TCR beta sequencing. Donor age, sex, ethnicity and CMV serostatus were compiled alongside the repertoire data. In a later genetic analysis, genome-wide SNP genotypes for 398 of the 666 donors were used, and that subset was treated as a discovery cohort. All discovery cohort repertoires had been generated on a single sequencing platform. Both class I and class II loci were covered by HLA typing, at four-digit resolution. The number of typed donors differed by locus: about 629-630 for A, B, C, DRB1 and DQB1; 500 to 550 for DQA1; roughly 600 for DPA1; and around 470 for DPB1. About 5 DR-DQ haplotypes were handled as single units for association and clustering, since linkage in the cohort was strong. On average, over 200,000 unique TCR beta nucleotide sequences were sequenced per donor among roughly 430 genotyped donors of the cohort, with roughly 20% of those sequences being non-productive. General findings and caveats noted by the study authors: Because HLA typing was unavailable for some donors at each locus, only the typed subset was used in association tests. A later analysis reported that several top co-occurrence clusters appeared linked to parvovirus B19, influenza, CMV and Epstein-Barr virus. Cytomegalovirus status was reported to be diagnosed by the classifier with high specificity and sensitivity in both the original and validation cohorts. The cohort was sequenced for TCR beta chains only, and without alpha or paired-chain data the features that could be detected were limited. Compared with equally common non-associated chains, HLA-associated TCR beta chains in a later analysis were more clonally expanded and had lower generation probabilities. Immune exposure information for the cohort was limited to CMV serostatus. A later analysis found that TCR association rates varied across HLA loci, with DRB1 alleles showing the most associated TCRs and HLA-C alleles the fewest. Most TCR sequences were observed very rarely across donors, whereas some public TCRs were present in many individuals. An earlier analysis of roughly 570 of the donors showed that most TCR beta V segments appeared in productive rearrangements either about 87% or about 30% of the time, which broadly matched IMGT annotations. Linkage disequilibrium might explain the correlated functional status among segregating V segments, but an unknown experimental factor could not be excluded. Roughly 15 rarely observed V segments, including chromosome 9 orphons, were excluded from the earlier analysis of approximately 600 of the donors because counts were too low. An association between a missense DCLRE1C variant and V-gene and J-gene trimming of TCR beta chains was found in a later genetic analysis and replicated in an independent cohort. Compared with the 666-donor mean, donors in an Asian-associated ancestry cluster had fewer N-insertions in productive TCRs, according to a later genetic analysis. A further reported finding was that TCR beta sequences accurately predicted the HLA-A and HLA-B alleles for most subjects in the first cohort. When HLA alleles, especially DR and DQ, strongly co-occurred, attributing TCR associations to individual alleles was difficult. A later analysis associated some 17,000 TCR beta sequences with specific HLA alleles at a false discovery rate of 0.05. A cluster of highly shared sequence variants was judged likely to represent a technical artifact of the sequencing pipeline. Presence/absence analyses assumed roughly uniform sequencing depth across donors, an assumption that may not hold. A few of the identified cytomegalovirus-associated TCR beta chains were confirmed in vitro to be specific for cytomegalovirus antigens. A later analysis found that most CMV-associated TCR beta chains appeared HLA-restricted, with HLA associations seemingly driven largely by CMV exposure. In the study, 164 TCR beta chains were listed as associated with cytomegalovirus. According to the authors, the approach could potentially be generalized to other disease states and immunological phenotypes.

The library was obtained by the immunoSEQ multiplex PCR assay. For the multiplex PCR, a mixture combining 60 forward primers for TCR Vbeta segments and 13 reverse primers for TCR Jbeta segments was used. A multiplex PCR assay on genomic DNA amplified the CDR3 region of rearranged TCR beta genes. Amplified TCR beta libraries were sequenced as 87-base-pair reads on the Illumina HiSeq System. The published analysis was carried out like this. In a later analysis, roughly 80 million unique TCR beta chains were counted across the approximately 640 repertoires, and roughly 10 million of these chains were shared by at least two donors. Raw reads were error-corrected and collapsed into unique sequences with a nearest-neighbor algorithm that merged closely related sequences to remove PCR and sequencing errors. V, D and J gene segments were assigned by aligning CDR3 sequences to IMGT reference sequences. For a sequence to be retained, a match of at least six nucleotides was required to both a V gene segment and a J gene segment. Rearrangements were called productive when the CDR3 lacked stop codons and stayed in frame with V and J; all others were non-productive. CDR3 was defined by IMGT convention, running from the second conserved V-encoded cysteine to the conserved J-encoded phenylalanine. In an earlier analysis of roughly 580 of the donors, sequences lacking an unambiguous match to a single V gene segment were excluded. An earlier analysis of a few hundred of the donors classified V segments as functional when productive rearrangements were above 56.7% and as segregating when the standard deviation between donors was above 5%. A statistical classification framework was built for diagnosing cytomegalovirus status from the catalog of TCR beta chain sequences. In a later analysis, V and J genes were assigned by comparing TCR nucleotide sequences against IMGT/GENE-DB human TR gene sequences. The TCRdist pipeline was used in a later analysis to assign CDR3 sequences and most-parsimonious VDJ recombination scenarios. In a later analysis, every TCR beta chain was defined by the combination of its CDR3 amino acid sequence and its V-gene family, and reads without a unique V-gene family were dropped. To address suspected cross-contamination and a sequencing artifact, a later analysis removed around 590 highly shared, low-generation-probability nucleotide sequences. In a later analysis, a clonal expansion index was calculated for each public chain from normalized within-repertoire ranks of inferred template counts. In a later analysis, generation probabilities were computed with a VDJ recombination model fitted to out-of-frame rearrangements, and the resulting probabilities were checked against IGoR. Hypergeometric tests were used in a later analysis to score TCR-TCR, TCR-HLA and TCR-CMV co-occurrence, with a repertoire-size bias correction applied to the TCR pairs. In a later analysis, false discovery rates were estimated by permuting HLA or CMV assignments 20 times. In a later analysis, co-occurring TCRs were grouped with DBSCAN, and TCRdist sequence similarity was added when clustering was performed within HLA-allele-positive subsets. Repertoires with fewer than 30,000 or more than 120,000 public chains, plus five repertoires with anomalous nucleotide sharing, were excluded from co-occurrence clustering. TCRdb's version of the immuneACCESS table is confined to in-frame rearrangements and falls short of the full clone set. An unresolved V gene accounts for under half of the shortfall where checked; the remainder is of unknown origin. V and J calls and clone size are copied from that table; D and trimming were computed from the DNA. The sample yields under 200,000 clones; approximately 82% were counted once. The ten largest clones represent more than 4% of the sample.

The cohort consisted of 600 to 750 healthy bone marrow donors. At the time of sampling, every cohort member was nominally healthy, though immune exposures that went unrecorded were likely present. The donor was CMV seronegative and was included in the group of approximately 350 seronegative cohort members. A peripheral blood sample was collected from each donor, and TCR beta sequencing was performed on peripheral blood mononuclear cells. The Qiagen DNeasy Blood Extraction Kit was used to extract genomic DNA from the blood cell samples. The clonotype originates from a male donor in good health and CMV-seronegative. Sequenced sample: PBMCs.

Read as DNA, the sequence is TGTGCCACCCAAGACAGCGCCACTGAAGCTTTCTTT. Translated, this is CATQDSATEAFF. In this chain, TRBV5-4 is recombined with TRBJ1-1, and TRBD1 may be the D gene, going by 5 matching bases. The trim is 9 bases for V and 4 bases for J, with a gap of 13 bases between the germline ends. The germline V gene (reference sequence) yields SGHNT for CDR1 and YYREEE for CDR2. Spanning cysteine to phenylalanine, the CDR3 consists of 12 amino acids. Here the CDR3 DNA is all that survives: 36 bases in frame from base 1.